The sequence of this T cell receptor beta chain was determined in a study of OX40 agonist ivuxolimab in advanced cancers. Whole-study results and caveats: Clonal expansion among partial responders at 0.1-3.0 mg/kg ranked near the lowest.

Profiled with immunoSEQ multiplex PCR; TCRdb holds only in-frame clones, not every one. The data contain under 50,000 clones, approximately 83% of them seen just once; the ten biggest clones take up 0.38%. CDR3 length: 16 amino acids. Germline assignment: CDR1 SGHTA and CDR2 FQGNSA. Trimming at V came to 5 bases and at J to 7 bases, leaving 8 bases not matched to a gene. Points on this clone: Its antigen is still unknown.

The rearrangement uses TRBV7-2 and TRBJ2-1, with 13 bases lining up with TRBD2. The TCR originated in an adult with an advanced solid tumor such as melanoma, head and neck, liver or kidney cancer. Source: CD4+ or CD8+ T cells sorted from blood, taken in a trial of the OX40 agonist ivuxolimab. CDR3 bases: TGTGCCAGCAGCCCAGGACTAGCGGGGGCCGGTAATGAGCAGTTCTTC. It encodes CASSPGLAGAGNEQFF.